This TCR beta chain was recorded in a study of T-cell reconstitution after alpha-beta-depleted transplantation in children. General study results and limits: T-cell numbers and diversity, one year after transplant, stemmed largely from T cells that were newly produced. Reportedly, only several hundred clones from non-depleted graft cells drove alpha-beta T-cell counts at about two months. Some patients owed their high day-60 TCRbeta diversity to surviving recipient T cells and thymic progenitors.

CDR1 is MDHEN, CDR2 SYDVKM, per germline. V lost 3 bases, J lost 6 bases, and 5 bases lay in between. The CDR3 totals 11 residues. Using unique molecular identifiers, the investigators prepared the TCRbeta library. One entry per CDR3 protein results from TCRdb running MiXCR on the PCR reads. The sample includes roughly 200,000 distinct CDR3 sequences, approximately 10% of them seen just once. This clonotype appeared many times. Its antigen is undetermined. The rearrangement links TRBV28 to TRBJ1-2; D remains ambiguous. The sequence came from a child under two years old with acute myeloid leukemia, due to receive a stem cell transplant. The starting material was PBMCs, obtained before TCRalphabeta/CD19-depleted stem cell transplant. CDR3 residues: CASSFSDGYTF. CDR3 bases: TGTGCCAGCAGTTTCAGCGATGGCTACACCTTC.